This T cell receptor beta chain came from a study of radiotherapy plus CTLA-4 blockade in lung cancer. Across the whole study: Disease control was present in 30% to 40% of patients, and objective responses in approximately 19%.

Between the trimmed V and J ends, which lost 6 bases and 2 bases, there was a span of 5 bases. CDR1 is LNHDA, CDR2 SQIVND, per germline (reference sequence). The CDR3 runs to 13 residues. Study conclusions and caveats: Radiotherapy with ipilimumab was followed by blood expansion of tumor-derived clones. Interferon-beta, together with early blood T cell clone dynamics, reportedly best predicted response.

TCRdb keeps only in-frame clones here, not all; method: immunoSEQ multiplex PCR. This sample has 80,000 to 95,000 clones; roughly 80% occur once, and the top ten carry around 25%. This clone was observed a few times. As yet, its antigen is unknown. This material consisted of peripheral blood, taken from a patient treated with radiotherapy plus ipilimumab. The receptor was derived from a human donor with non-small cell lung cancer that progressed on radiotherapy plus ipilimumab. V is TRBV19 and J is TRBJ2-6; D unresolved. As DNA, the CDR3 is TGTGCCAGTAGGGTCGCTGGGGCCAACGTCCTGACTTTC. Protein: CASRVAGANVLTF.